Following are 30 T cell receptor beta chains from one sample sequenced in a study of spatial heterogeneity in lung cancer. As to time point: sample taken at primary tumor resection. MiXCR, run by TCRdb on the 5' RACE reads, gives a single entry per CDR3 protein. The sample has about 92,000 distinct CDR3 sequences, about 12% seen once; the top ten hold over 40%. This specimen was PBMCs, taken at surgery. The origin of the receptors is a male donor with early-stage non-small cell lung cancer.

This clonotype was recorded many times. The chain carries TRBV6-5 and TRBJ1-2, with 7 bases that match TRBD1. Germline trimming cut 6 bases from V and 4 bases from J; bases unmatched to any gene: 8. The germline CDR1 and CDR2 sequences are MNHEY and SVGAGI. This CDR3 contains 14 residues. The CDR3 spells CASRMTGTGYGYTF. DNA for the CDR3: TGTGCCAGCAGGATGACAGGGACGGGCTATGGCTACACCTTC.

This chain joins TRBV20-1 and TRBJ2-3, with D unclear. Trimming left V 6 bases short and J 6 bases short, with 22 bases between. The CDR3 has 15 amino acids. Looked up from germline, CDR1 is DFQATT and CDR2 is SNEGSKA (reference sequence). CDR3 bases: TGCAGTGCCCCTGTCGTACCCTCCTTGGATGATACGCAGTATTTT. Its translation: CSAPVVPSLDDTQYF.

As DNA, the CDR3 is TGTGCCAGCAGCCCCAGTACGAGCGAGCAGTACTTC. Residues: CASSPSTSEQYF. The chain uses TRBV7-2 and TRBJ2-7; no reliable D call. Per germline, CDR1 SGHTA and CDR2 FQGNSA. The CDR3 consists of 12 residues. Trimming removed 5 bases from V and 6 bases from J, with 11 bases in between.

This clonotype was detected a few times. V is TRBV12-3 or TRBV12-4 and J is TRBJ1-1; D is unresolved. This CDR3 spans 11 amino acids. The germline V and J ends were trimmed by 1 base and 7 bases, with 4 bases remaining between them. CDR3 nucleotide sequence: TGTGCCAGCAGTTTAGTCCGTGAAGCTTTCTTT. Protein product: CASSLVREAFF.

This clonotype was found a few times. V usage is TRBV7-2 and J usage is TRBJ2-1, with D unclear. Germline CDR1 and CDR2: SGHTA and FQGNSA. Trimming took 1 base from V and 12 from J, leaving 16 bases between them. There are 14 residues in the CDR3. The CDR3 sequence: CASSLGVSPTVQFF. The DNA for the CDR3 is TGTGCCAGCAGCTTAGGGGTTAGTCCTACAGTGCAGTTCTTC.

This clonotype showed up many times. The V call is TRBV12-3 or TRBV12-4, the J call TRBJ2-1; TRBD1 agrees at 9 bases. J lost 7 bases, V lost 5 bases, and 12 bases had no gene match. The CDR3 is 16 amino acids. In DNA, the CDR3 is TGTGCCAGCAGTCCCAAAACAGGGGGCGAGGGTAATGAGCAGTTCTTC. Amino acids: CASSPKTGGEGNEQFF.

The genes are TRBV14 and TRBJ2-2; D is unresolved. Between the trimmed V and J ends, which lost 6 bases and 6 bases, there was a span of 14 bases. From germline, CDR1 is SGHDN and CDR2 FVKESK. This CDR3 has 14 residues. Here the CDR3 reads CASSYAQSAGELFF. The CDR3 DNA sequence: TGTGCCAGCAGTTACGCTCAATCCGCCGGGGAGCTGTTTTTT.

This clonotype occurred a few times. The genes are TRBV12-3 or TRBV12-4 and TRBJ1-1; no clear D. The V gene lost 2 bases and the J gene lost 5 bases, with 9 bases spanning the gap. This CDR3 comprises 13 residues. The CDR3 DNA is TGTGCCAGCAGTTTAAGAAGCGGTACTGAAGCTTTCTTT. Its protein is CASSLRSGTEAFF.

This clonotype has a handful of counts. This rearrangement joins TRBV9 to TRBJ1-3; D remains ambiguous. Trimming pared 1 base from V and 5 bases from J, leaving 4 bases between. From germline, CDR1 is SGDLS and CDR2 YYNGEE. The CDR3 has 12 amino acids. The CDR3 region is CASSVNRNTIYF. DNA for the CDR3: TGTGCCAGCAGCGTAAATCGAAACACCATATATTTT.

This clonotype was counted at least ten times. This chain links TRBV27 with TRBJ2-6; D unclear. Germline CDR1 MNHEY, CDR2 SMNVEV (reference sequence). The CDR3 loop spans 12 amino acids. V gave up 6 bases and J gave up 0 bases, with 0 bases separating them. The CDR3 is CASSSGANVLTF. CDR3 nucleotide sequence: TGTGCCAGCAGCTCTGGGGCCAACGTCCTGACTTTC.

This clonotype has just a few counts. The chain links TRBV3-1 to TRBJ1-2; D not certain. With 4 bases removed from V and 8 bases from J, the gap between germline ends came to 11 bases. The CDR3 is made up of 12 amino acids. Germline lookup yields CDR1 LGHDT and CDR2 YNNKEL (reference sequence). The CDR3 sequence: CASSLPNGGYTF. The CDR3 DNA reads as TGTGCCAGCAGCCTCCCCAACGGGGGCTACACCTTC. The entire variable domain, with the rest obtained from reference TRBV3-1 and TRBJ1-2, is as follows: DTAVSQTPKYLVTQMGNDKSIKCEQNLGHDTMYWYKQDSKKFLKIMFSYNNKELIINETVPNRFSPKSPDKAHLNLHINSLELGDSAVYFCASSLPNGGYTFGSGTRLTVV.

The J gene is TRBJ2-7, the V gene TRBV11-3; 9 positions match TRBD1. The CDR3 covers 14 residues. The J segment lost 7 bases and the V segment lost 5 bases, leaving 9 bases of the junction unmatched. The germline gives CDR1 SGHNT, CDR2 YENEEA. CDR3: CASSRGQGDKEQYF. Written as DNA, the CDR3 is TGTGCCAGCAGCCGGGGACAGGGAGATAAGGAGCAGTACTTC.

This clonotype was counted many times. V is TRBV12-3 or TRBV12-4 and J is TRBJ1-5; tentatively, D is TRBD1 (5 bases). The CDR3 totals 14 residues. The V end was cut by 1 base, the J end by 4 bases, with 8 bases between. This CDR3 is CASSLGPGNQPQHF. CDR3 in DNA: TGTGCCAGCAGTTTAGGCCCAGGGAATCAGCCCCAGCATTTT.

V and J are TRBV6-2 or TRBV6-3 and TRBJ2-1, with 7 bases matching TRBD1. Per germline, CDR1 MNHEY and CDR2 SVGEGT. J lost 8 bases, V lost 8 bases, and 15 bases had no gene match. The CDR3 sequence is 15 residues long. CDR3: CASCAPGQPRHEQFF. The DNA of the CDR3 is TGTGCCAGCTGCGCTCCGGGACAGCCCCGCCATGAGCAGTTCTTC.

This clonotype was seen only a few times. This CDR3 is CASSLSLPSYEQYF. The CDR3, as DNA: TGTGCCAGCAGTTTAAGTCTCCCCTCCTACGAGCAGTACTTC. The V gene is TRBV28, the J gene TRBJ2-7; D is uncertain. Deletions cut 2 bases from V and 0 bases from J, with 8 bases between. From germline, CDR1 is MDHEN and CDR2 SYDVKM. This CDR3 has 14 amino acids.

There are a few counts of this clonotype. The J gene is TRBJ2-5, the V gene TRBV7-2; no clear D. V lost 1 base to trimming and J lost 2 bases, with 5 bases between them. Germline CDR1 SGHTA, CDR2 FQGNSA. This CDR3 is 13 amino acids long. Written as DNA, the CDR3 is TGTGCCAGCAGCTTAGGGCTGCAAGAGACCCAGTACTTC. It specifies CASSLGLQETQYF.

The CDR3 loop reads CSARDKDLSYEQYF. In DNA, the CDR3 is TGCAGTGCTAGAGACAAAGACCTCTCCTACGAGCAGTACTTC. The V and J genes are TRBV20-1 and TRBJ2-7; D gene uncertain. V was trimmed by 0 bases and J by 0 bases, leaving 9 bases between them. Germline V gene lookup returns CDR1 DFQATT and CDR2 SNEGSKA (reference sequence). This CDR3 has 14 residues.

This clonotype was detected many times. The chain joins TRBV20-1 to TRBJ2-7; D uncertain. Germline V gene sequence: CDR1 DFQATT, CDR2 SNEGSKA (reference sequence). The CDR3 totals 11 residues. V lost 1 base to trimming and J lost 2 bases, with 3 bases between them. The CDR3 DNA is TGCAGTGCTAGAGGCCCCTACGAGCAGTACTTC. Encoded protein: CSARGPYEQYF.

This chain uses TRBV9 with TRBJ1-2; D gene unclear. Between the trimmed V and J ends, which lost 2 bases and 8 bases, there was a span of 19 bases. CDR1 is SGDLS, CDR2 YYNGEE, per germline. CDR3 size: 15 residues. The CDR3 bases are TGTGCCAGCAGCGTGGGAGACGGAGGATTTTCCGGCTACACCTTC. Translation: CASSVGDGGFSGYTF.

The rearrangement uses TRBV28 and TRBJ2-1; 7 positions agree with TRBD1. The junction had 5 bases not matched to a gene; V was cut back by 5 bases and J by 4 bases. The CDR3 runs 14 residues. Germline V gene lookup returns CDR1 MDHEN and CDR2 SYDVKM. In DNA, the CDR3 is TGTGCCAGCAGTGACCGGGGACAGTACAATGAGCAGTTCTTC. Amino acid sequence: CASSDRGQYNEQFF.

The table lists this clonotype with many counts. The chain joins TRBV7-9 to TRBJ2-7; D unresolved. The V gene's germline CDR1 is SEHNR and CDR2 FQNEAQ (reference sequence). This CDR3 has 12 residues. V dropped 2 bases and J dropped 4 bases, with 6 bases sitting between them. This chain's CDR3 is CASSLRFYEQYF. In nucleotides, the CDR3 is TGTGCCAGCAGCTTACGGTTTTACGAGCAGTACTTC.

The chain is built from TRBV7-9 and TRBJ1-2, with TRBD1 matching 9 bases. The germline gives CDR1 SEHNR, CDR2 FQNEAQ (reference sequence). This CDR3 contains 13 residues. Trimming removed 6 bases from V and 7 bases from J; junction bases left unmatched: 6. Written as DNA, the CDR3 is TGTGCCAGCAGGCCACAGGGGGCATCTGGCTACACCTTC. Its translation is CASRPQGASGYTF.

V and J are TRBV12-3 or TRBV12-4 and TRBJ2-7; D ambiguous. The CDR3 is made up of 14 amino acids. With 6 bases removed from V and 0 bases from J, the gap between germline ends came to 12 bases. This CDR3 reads CASSKVGTSYEQYF. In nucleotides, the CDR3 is TGTGCCAGCAGCAAAGTAGGAACCTCCTACGAGCAGTACTTC.

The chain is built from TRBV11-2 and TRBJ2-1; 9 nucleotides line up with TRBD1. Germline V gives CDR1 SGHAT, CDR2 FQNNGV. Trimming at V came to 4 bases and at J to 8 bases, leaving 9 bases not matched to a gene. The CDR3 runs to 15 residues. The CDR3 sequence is CASSSGQGFVDEQFF. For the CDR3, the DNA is TGTGCCAGCAGCTCGGGACAGGGATTTGTCGATGAGCAGTTCTTC.

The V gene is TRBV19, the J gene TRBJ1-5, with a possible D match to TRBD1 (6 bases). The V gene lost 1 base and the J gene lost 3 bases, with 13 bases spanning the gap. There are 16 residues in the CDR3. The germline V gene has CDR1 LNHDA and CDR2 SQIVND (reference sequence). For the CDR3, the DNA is TGTGCCAGTAGTATAGCCTCGGACAGCTTCAATCAGCCCCAGCATTTT. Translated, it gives CASSIASDSFNQPQHF.

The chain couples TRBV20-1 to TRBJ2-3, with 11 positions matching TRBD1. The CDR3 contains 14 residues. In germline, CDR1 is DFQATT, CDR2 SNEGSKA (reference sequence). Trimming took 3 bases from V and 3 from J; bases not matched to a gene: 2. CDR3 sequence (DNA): TGCAGTGCTAGGGGACAGGGGGAGACAGATACGCAGTATTTT. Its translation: CSARGQGETDTQYF.

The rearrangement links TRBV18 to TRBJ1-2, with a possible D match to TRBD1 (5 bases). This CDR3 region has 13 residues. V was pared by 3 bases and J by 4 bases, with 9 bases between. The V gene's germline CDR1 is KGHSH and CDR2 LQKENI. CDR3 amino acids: CASSPPGFYGYTF. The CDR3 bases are TGTGCCAGCTCACCCCCAGGGTTCTATGGCTACACCTTC.

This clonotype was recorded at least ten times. The CDR3 loop reads CASRTSGTNEQFF. DNA for the CDR3: TGTGCCAGCAGGACTAGCGGGACCAATGAGCAGTTCTTC. The genes are TRBV12-3 or TRBV12-4 and TRBJ2-1; 11 nucleotides align to TRBD2. The CDR3 totals 13 residues. The junction had 1 base not matched to a gene; V was cut back by 6 bases and J by 6 bases.

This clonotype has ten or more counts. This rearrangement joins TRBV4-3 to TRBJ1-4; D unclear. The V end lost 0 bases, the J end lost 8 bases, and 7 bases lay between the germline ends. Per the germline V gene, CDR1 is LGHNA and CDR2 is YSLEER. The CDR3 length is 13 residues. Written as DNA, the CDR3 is TGCGCCAGCAGCCAAGATCACGGGGAAAAACTGTTTTTT. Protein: CASSQDHGEKLFF.

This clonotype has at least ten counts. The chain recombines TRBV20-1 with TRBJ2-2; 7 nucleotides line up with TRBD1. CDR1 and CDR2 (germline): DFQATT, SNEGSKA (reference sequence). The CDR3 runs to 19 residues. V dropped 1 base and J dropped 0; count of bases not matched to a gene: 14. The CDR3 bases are TGCAGTGCTAGAGCCAGGGCTGAATTAGGACAGGCGAACACCGGGGAGCTGTTTTTT. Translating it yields CSARARAELGQANTGELFF.